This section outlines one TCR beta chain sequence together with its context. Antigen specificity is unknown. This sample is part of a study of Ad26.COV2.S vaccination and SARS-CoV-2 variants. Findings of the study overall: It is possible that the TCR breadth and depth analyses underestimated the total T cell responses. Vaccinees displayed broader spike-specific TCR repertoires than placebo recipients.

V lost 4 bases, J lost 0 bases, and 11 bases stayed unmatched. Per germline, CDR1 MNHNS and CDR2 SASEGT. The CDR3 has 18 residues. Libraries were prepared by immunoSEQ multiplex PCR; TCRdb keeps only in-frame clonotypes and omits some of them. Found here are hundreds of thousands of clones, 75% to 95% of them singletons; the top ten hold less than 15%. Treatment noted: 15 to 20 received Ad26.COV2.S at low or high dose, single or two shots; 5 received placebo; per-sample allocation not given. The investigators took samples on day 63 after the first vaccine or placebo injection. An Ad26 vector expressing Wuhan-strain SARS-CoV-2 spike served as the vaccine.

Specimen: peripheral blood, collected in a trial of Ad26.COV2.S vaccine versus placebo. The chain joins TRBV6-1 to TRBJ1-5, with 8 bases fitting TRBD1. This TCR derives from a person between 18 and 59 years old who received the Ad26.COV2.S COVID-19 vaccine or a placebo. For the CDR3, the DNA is TGTGCCAGCAGTGGGGGGACAGGATTGATAGGTAGCAATCAGCCCCAGCATTTT. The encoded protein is CASSGGTGLIGSNQPQHF.